This section outlines one T cell receptor beta chain sequence together with its context. These data are taken from a study of sequential checkpoint blockade in melanoma. Study context: Patients were randomized 1:1 to nivolumab-then-ipilimumab or ipilimumab-then-nivolumab first-line. Both treatment sequences were followed by maintenance nivolumab.

Stated treatment: randomized to nivolumab then ipilimumab (arm A) or the reverse (arm B). DNA-damaging chemotherapy had not been given to any patient beforehand. PBMC sorting kept live CD3+CD8+ cells without CD19 or CD56. V trimming: 2 bases; J trimming: 4 bases; junction bases outside the gene matches: 1. This CDR3 region has 14 residues. The germline V gene has CDR1 PRHDT and CDR2 FYEKMQ (reference sequence). Sequencing was performed with immunoSEQ multiplex PCR; in TCRdb, only in-frame clones are kept and a portion is missing. The repertoire holds more than 9,500 clones, with roughly 77% as singletons.

The V gene is TRBV13, the J gene TRBJ1-4; TRBD1 aligns across 7 bases. The sequence derives from a human donor with melanoma. The material was CD8+ T cells sorted from blood (inferred from file names), obtained from a patient given nivolumab and ipilimumab in sequence. CDR3 amino acids: CASSLSGGNEKLFF. CDR3 DNA sequence: TGTGCCAGCAGCTTATCAGGGGGTAATGAAAAACTGTTTTTT.